This T cell receptor beta chain was identified during a study of blood T cell repertoires in COVID-19. Turning to the study itself: The origin of the acute and convalescent COVID-19 samples was the United States, Italy and Spain. The cDNA or gDNA used as material had been derived from T cells, B-cell-depleted T cells, or PBMCs.

As concerns this clone: Other DNA sequences from this sample encode an identical CDR3 as well.

Original methodology: Amplification with reference gene primers provided the estimates of nucleated cell counts. Measured with immunoSEQ multiplex PCR; TCRdb has only the in-frame clones, and not every one. V and J calls and clone size are copied from that table; D and trimming were computed from the DNA. The table lists roughly 120,000 clones, around 90% of them singletons. This TCR derives from a woman aged 50 to 60 with acute or convalescent COVID-19. Sequencing input: peripheral blood.

The CDR3 sequence: CASSLGGADTQYF. The CDR3 nucleotides are TGCGCCAGCAGCTTGGGAGGAGCAGATACGCAGTATTTT. The chain has TRBV5-1 and TRBJ2-3, with D hard to call. Germline CDR1 SGHRS, CDR2 YFSETQ. The CDR3 totals 13 residues. V was trimmed by 0 bases and J by 4 bases, leaving 6 bases between them.